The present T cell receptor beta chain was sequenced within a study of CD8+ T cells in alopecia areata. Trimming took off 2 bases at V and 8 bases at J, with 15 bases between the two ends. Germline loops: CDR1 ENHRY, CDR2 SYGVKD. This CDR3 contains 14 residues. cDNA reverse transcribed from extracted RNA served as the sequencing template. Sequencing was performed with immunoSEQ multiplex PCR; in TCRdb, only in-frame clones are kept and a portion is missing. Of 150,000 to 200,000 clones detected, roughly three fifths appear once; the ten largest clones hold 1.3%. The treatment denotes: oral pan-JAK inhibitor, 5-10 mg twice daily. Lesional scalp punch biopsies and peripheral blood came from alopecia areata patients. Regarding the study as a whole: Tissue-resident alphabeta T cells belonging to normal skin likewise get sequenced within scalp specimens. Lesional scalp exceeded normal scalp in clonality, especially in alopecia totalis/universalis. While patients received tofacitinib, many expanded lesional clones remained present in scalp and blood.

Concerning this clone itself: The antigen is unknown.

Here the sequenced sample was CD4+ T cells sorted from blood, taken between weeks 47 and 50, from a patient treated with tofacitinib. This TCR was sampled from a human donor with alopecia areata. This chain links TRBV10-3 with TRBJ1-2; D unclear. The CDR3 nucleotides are TGTGCCATCAGTGAGCCCGATCCTCCTCAGGGCTACACCTTC. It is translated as CAISEPDPPQGYTF.